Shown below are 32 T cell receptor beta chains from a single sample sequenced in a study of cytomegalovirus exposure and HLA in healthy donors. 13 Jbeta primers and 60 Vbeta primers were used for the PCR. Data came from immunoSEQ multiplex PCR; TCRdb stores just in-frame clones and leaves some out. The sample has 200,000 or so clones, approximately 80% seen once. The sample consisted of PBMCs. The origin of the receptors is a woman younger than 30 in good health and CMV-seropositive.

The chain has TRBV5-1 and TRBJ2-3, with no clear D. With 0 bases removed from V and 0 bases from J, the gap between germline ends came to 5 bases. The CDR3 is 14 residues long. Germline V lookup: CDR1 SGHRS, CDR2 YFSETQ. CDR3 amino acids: CASSLEQSTDTQYF. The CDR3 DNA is TGCGCCAGCAGCTTGGAACAGAGCACAGATACGCAGTATTTT.

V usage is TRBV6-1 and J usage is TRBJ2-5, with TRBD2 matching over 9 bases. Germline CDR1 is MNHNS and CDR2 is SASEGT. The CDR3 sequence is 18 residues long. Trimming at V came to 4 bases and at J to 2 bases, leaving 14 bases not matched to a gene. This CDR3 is CASSVVLAGAPDQETQYF. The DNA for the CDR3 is TGTGCCAGCAGTGTGGTATTAGCGGGGGCCCCCGATCAAGAGACCCAGTACTTC.

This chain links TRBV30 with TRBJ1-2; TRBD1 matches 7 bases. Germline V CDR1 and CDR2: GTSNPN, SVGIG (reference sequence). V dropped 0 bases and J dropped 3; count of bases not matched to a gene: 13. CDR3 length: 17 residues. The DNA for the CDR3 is TGTGCCTGGAGTGTAAGGTCCAGGGGGATTCGGGACTATGGCTACACCTTC. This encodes CAWSVRSRGIRDYGYTF.

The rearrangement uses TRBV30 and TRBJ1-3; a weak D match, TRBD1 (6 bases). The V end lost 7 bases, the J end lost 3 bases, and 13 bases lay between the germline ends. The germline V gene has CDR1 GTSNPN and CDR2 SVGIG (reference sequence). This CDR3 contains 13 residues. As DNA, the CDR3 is TGTGCCTTAGGGGGACACTTTGGAAACACCATATATTTT. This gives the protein CALGGHFGNTIYF.

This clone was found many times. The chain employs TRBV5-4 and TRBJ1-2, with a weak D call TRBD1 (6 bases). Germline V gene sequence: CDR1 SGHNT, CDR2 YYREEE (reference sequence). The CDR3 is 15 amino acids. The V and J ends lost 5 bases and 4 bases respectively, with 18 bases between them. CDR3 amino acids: CASSSSRQAPYGYTF. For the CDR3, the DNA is TGTGCCAGCAGTTCATCCAGACAGGCCCCCTATGGCTACACCTTC. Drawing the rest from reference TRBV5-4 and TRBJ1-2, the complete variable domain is ETGVTQSPTHLIKTRGQQVTLRCSSQSGHNTVSWYQQALGQGPQFIFQYYREEENGRGNFPPRFSGLQFPNYSSELNVNALELDDSALYLCASSSSRQAPYGYTFGSGTRLTVV.

The CDR3 sequence: CASSAPGTGLEQYF. The CDR3 DNA sequence: TGTGCCAGCAGTGCACCCGGGACAGGTTTAGAGCAGTACTTC. This chain links TRBV28 with TRBJ2-7, with 8 bases lining up with TRBD1. With 5 bases clipped from V and 7 bases from J, the junction kept 10 bases outside the gene matches. This CDR3 spans 14 amino acids. Germline CDR1 MDHEN, CDR2 SYDVKM.

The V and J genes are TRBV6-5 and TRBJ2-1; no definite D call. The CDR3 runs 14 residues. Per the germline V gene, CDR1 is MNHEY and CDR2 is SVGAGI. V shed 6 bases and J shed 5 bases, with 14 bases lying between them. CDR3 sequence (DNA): TGTGCCAGCAGCCGCCTGCGATCCAACAATGAGCAGTTCTTC. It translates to CASSRLRSNNEQFF.

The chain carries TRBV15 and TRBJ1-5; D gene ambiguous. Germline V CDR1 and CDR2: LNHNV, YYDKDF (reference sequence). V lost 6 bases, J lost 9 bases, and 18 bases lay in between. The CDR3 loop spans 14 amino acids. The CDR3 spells CATSVGLASRPQHF. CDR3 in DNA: TGTGCCACCAGTGTCGGGTTGGCCTCACGGCCCCAGCATTTT.

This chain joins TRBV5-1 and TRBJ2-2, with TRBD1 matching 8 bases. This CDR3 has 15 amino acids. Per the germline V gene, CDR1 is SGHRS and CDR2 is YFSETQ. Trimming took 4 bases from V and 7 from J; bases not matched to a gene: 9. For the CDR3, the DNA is TGCGCCAGCAGCCCCCGGGACAGGATCGTCGGGGAGCTGTTTTTT. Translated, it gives CASSPRDRIVGELFF.

CDR3 amino acids: CASSPGLAGYNEQFF. The CDR3 region has the DNA TGTGCCAGCAGTCCCGGACTAGCGGGGTACAATGAGCAGTTCTTC. The rearrangement joins TRBV6-6 to TRBJ2-1; 12 bases match TRBD2. The junction had 3 bases not matched to a gene; V was cut back by 5 bases and J by 4 bases. Germline-derived CDR1 and CDR2 are MNHNY and SVGAGI (reference sequence). CDR3 length: 15 residues.

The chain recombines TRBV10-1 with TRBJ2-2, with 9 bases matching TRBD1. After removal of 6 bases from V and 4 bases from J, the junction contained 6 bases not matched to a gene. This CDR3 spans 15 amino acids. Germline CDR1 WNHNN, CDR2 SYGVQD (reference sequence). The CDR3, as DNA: TGCGCCAGCAGCTTGGACAGGGGAACCACCGGGGAGCTGTTTTTT. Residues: CASSLDRGTTGELFF.

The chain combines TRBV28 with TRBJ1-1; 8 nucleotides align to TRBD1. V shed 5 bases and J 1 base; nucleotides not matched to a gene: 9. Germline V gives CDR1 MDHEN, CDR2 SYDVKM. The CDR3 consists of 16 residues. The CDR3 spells CASSPFRGRSNTEAFF. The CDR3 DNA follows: TGTGCCAGCAGTCCTTTCAGGGGGCGGTCGAACACTGAAGCTTTCTTT.

CDR3 amino acids: CASEGAYEQYF. The CDR3 nucleotides read TGTGCCAGCGAGGGGGCCTACGAGCAGTACTTC. This rearrangement joins TRBV2 to TRBJ2-5; tentative D call: TRBD1 (6 bases). The J call is doubtful: the DNA matches TRBJ2-7 better. Germline CDR1 and CDR2: SNHLY and FYNNEI. The CDR3 contains 11 residues.

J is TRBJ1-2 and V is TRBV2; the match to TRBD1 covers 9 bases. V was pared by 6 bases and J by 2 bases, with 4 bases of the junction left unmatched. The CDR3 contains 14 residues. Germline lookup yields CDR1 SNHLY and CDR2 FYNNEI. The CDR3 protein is CASRLTGGNYGYTF. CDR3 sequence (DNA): TGTGCCAGCAGATTGACAGGGGGGAACTATGGCTACACCTTC.

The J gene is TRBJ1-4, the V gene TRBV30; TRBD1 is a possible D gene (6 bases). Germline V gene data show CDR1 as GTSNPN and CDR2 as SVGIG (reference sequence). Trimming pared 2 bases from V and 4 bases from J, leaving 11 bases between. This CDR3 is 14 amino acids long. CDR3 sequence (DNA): TGTGCCTGGAGTTCTGACAGGAGTAATGAAAAACTGTTTTTT. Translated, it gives CAWSSDRSNEKLFF.

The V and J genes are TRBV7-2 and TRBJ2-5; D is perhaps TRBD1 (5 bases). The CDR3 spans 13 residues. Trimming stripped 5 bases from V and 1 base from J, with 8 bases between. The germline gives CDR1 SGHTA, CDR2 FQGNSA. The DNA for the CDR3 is TGTGCCAGCAGCCTCGACAGCCAAGAGACCCAGTACTTC. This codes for CASSLDSQETQYF.

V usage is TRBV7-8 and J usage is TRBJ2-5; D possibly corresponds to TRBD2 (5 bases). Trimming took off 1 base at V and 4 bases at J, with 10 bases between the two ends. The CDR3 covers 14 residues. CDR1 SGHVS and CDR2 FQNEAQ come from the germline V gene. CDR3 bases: TGTGCCAGCAGCTTAGTCGGCCGGGGAGAGACCCAGTACTTC. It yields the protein CASSLVGRGETQYF. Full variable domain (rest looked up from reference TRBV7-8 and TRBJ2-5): GAGVSQSPRYKVAKRGQDVALRCDPISGHVSLFWYQQALGQGPEFLTYFQNEAQLDKSGLPSDRFFAERPEGSVSTLKIQRTQQEDSAVYLCASSLVGRGETQYFGPGTRLLVL.

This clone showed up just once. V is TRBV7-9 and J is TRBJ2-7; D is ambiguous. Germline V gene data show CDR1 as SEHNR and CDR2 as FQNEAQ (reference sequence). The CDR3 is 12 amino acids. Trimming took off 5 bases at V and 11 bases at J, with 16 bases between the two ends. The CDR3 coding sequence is TGTGCCAGCAGCAATACCGGTCCCTCGGAGTACTTC. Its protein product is CASSNTGPSEYF.

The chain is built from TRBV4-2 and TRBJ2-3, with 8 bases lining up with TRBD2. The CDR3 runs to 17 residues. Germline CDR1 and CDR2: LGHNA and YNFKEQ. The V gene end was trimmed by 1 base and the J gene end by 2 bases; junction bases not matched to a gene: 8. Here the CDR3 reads CASSQVRAGALTDTQYF. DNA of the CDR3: TGTGCCAGCAGCCAAGTCAGAGCGGGGGCACTCACAGATACGCAGTATTTT.

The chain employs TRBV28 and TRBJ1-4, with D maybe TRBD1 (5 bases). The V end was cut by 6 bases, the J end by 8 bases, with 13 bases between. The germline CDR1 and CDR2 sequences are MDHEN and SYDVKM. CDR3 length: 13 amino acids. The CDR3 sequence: CASRTGGIEKLFF. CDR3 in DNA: TGTGCCAGCAGAACGGGGGGGATCGAAAAACTGTTTTTT.

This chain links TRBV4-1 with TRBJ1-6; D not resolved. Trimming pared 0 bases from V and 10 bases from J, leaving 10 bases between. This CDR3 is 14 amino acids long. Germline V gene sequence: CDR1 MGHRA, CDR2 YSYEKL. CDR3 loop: CASSQETGSSPLHF. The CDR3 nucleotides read TGCGCCAGCAGCCAAGAGACCGGGAGCTCACCCCTCCACTTT.

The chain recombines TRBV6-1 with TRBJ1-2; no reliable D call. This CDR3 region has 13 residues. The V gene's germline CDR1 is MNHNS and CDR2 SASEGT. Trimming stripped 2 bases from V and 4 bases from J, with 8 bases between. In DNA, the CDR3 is TGTGCCAGCAGTGAAAGAGCGTCCTATGGCTACACCTTC. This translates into CASSERASYGYTF.

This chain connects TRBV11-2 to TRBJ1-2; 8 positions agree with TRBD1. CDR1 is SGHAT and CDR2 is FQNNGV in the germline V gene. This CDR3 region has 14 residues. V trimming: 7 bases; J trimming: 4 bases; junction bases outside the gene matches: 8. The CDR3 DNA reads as TGTGCCAGCAAAAAAACCGGGACAGGCTATGGCTACACCTTC. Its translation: CASKKTGTGYGYTF.

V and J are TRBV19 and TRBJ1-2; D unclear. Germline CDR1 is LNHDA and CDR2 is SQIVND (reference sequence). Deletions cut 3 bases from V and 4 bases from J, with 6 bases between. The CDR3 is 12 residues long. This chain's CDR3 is CASSMRVYGYTF. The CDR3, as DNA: TGTGCCAGTAGTATGCGAGTCTATGGCTACACCTTC.

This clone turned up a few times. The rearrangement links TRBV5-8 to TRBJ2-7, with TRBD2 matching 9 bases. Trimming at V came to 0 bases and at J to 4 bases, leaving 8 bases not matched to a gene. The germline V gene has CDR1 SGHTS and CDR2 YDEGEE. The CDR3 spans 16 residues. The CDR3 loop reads CASSLVGSGGTYEQYV. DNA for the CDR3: TGTGCCAGCAGCTTGGTTGGTAGCGGGGGAACTTACGAGCAGTACGTC.

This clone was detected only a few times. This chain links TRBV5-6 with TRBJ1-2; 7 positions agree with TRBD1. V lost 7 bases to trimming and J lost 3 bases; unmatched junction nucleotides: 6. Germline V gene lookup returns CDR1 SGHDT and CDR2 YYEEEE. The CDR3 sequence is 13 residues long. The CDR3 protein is CASSETGDYGYTF. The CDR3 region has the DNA TGTGCCAGCTCAGAAACAGGGGACTATGGCTACACCTTC.

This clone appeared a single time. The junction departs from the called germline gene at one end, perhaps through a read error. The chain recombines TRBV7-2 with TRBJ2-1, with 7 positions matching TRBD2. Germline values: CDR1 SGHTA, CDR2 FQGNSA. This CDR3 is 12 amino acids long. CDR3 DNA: TGTGCCAGCAGCCGCCCCGCGGGGGTAGGGATCTTC. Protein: CASSRPAGVGIF.

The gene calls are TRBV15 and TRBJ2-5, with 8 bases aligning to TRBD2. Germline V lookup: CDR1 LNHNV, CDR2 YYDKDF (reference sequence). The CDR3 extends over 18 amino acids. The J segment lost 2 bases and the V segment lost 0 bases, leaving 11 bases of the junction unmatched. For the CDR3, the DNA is TGTGCCACCAGCAGAGATCATGCGACTAGCGCCTCTCAAGAGACCCAGTACTTC. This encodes CATSRDHATSASQETQYF.

This CDR3 reads CASSISGGDTQYF. The CDR3 DNA reads TGTGCCAGTAGTATAAGTGGGGGGGATACGCAGTATTTT. V is TRBV19 and J is TRBJ2-3; D possibly corresponds to TRBD2 (6 bases). The CDR3 loop spans 13 amino acids. Germline CDR1 and CDR2: LNHDA and SQIVND (reference sequence). Deletions cut 2 bases from V and 6 bases from J, with 9 bases between.

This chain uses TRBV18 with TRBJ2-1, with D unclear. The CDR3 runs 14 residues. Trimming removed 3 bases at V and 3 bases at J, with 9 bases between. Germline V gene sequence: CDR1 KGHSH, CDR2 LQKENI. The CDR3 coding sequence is TGTGCCAGCTCACCGGGCTTAAACTACAATGAGCAGTTCTTC. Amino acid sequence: CASSPGLNYNEQFF. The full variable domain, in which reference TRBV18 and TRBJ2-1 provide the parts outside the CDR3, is NAGVMQNPRHLVRRRGQEARLRCSPMKGHSHVYWYRQLPEEGLKFMVYLQKENIIDESGMPKERFSAEFPKEGPSILRIQQVVRGDSAAYFCASSPGLNYNEQFFGPGTRLTVL.

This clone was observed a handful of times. The CDR3 DNA reads as TGTGCCTCGTCGAGTTATAATTCACCCCTCCACTTT. It encodes CASSSYNSPLHF. J is TRBJ1-6 and V is TRBV30, with D hard to call. This CDR3 region has 12 residues. Germline assignment: CDR1 GTSNPN and CDR2 SVGIG (reference sequence). V was cut by 7 bases and J by 4 bases, with 8 bases left in between.

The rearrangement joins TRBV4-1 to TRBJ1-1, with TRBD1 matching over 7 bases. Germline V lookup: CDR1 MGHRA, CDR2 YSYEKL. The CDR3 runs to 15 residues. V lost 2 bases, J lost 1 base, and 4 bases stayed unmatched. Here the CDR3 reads CASSQLTGTNTEAFF. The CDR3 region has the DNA TGCGCCAGCAGCCAATTGACAGGGACGAACACTGAAGCTTTCTTT.